The 5 T cell receptor beta chains below come from one sample, sequenced in a study of multiple sclerosis patients with progressive multifocal leukoencephalopathy. As for time point: before natalizumab initiation. Generated by immunoSEQ multiplex PCR, the TCRdb table keeps only in-frame clones and is missing some. This sample yields fewer than 35,000 clones, of which more than 85% are seen a single time; around 1.8% belongs to the top ten. Sequences were obtained from PBMCs. The receptor source for this set is a man aged 30 to 39 with multiple sclerosis.

V is TRBV5-1 and J is TRBJ1-1, with unresolved D. V was trimmed by 0 bases and J by 11 bases, leaving 23 bases between them. This CDR3 spans 16 amino acids. Germline V gene data show CDR1 as SGHRS and CDR2 as YFSETQ. CDR3 DNA sequence: TGCGCCAGCAGCTTGGGGTCAGGAGTAAACTTCGGAGAGGCTTTCTTT. It specifies CASSLGSGVNFGEAFF.

CDR3 amino acids: CASSYGGTEAFF. CDR3 nucleotide sequence: TGTGCCAGCAGTTACGGGGGCACTGAAGCTTTCTTT. V gene TRBV6-6 combines with J gene TRBJ1-1; D possibly corresponds to TRBD1 (5 bases). Looked up from germline, CDR1 is MNHNY and CDR2 is SVGAGI (reference sequence). The CDR3 length is 12 residues. V was clipped by 2 bases and J by 4 bases, with 5 bases between them.

Remarks on this clone: One end of the junction is discordant with germline, which a read error may explain. This sequence joins TRBV15 and TRBJ1-1; 9 bases are a match to TRBD1. Germline values: CDR1 LNHNV, CDR2 YYDKDF (reference sequence). The CDR3 runs 14 residues. The CDR3 DNA is TGTGCCAGCAGCCGGGACAGGGAAACCCCTGAAGCTTTCTTT. Translated: CASSRDRETPEAFF.

V is TRBV27 and J is TRBJ2-3, with 12 bases aligning to TRBD2. V shed 1 base, J shed 3 bases, and the junction held 5 bases outside the gene matches. Per the germline V gene, CDR1 is MNHEY and CDR2 is SMNVEV (reference sequence). The CDR3 loop spans 17 amino acids. In DNA, the CDR3 is TGTGCCAGCAGTTTATATCCTAGCGGGAGGGCAACAGATACGCAGTATTTT. It yields the protein CASSLYPSGRATDTQYF.

V usage is TRBV6-5 and J usage is TRBJ1-5, with 10 bases lining up with TRBD1. Germline assignment: CDR1 MNHEY and CDR2 SVGAGI. The ends lost 5 bases at V and 6 bases at J; junction bases unmatched: 7. The CDR3 length is 15 residues. This CDR3 reads CASSTGTGAVQPQHF. The CDR3 region has the DNA TGTGCCAGCAGTACCGGGACAGGGGCTGTTCAGCCCCAGCATTTT.